The present TCR beta chain was sequenced within a study of breast tumors, draining lymph nodes, adjacent tissues. Study-wide points: Most tumor T cells seemingly derive from lymph node, then expand in tumor. Compared with lymph nodes, tumors were less diverse; compared with nontumor tissue, more. The lymph node origin of tumor T cells was framed as consistent with a hypothesis, not demonstrated.

Per germline, CDR1 MRHNA and CDR2 SNTAGT. After removal of 4 bases from V and 3 bases from J, the junction contained 12 bases not matched to a gene. CDR3 size: 17 residues. TCRdb recomputed calls from the multiplex PCR reads with MiXCR, one row per CDR3 protein. Among 60,000 to 75,000 distinct CDR3 sequences, approximately 54% were seen once, and the ten largest hold 15% to 20%. On this clonotype: Its antigen is unidentified.

Sequenced: breast tumor tissue. This TCR derives from a female donor with breast cancer. Some clones in this sample may be carry-over from other donors' samples. The chain uses TRBV6-4 and TRBJ2-1; 7 nucleotides line up with TRBD1. The CDR3 DNA reads TGTGCCAGCAGTGCTAGAGACCCGGGACAGATCTACAATGAGCAGTTCTTC. This translates into CASSARDPGQIYNEQFF.